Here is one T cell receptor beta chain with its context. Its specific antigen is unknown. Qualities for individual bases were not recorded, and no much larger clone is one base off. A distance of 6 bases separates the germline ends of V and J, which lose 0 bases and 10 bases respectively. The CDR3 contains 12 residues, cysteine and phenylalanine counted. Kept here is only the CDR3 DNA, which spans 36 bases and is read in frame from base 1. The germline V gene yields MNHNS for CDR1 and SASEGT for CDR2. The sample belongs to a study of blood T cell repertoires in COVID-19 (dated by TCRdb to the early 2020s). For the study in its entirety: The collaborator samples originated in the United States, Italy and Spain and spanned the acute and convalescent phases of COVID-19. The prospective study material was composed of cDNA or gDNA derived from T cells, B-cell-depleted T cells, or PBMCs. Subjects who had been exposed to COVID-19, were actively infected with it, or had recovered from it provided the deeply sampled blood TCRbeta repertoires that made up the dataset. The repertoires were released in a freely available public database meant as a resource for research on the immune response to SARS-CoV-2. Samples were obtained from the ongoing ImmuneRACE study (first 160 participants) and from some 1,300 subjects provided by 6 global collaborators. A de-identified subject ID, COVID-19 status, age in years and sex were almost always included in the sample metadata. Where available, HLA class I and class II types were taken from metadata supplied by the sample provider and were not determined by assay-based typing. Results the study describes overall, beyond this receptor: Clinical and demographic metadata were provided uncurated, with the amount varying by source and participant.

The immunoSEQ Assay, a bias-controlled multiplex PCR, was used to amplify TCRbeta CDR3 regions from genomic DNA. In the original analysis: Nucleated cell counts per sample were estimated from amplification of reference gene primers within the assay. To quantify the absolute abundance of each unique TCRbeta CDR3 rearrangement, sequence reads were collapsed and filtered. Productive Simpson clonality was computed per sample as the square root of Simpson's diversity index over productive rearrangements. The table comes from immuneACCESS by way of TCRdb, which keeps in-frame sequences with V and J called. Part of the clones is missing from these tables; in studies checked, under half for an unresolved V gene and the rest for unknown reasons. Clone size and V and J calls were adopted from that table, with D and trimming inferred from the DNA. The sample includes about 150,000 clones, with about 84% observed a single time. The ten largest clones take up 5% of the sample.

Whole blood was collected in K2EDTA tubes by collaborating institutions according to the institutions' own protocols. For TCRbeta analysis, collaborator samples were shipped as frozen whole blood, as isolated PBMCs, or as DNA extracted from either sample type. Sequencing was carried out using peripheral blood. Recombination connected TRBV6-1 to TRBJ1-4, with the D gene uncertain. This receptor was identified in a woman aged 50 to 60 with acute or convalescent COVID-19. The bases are TGTGCCAGCAGTGAAGCCCTGTTAAAACTGTTTTTT. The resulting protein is CASSEALLKLFF.